One T cell receptor (beta chain) is described in this entry. Its matching antigen is unknown. Both 60 Vbeta primers and 13 Jbeta primers went into the PCR. Data came from immunoSEQ multiplex PCR; TCRdb stores just in-frame clones and leaves some out. Found here are around 190,000 clones, roughly three quarters of them singletons; the top ten hold approximately 1.5%. The sample originates from a study of cytomegalovirus exposure and HLA in healthy donors. Study results and limitations: The authors enumerated some 160 TCR beta chains as linked to cytomegalovirus.

The clonotype comes from a woman aged 18-30 years in good health and CMV-seronegative. Sequencing was done on a sample of PBMCs.

CDR3 in DNA: TGTGCCAGCAGGGGACACAGGGACTCCTACGAGCAGTACTTC. Translating gives CASRGHRDSYEQYF. V gene TRBV27 combines with J gene TRBJ2-7; D is possibly TRBD1 (6 bases). The CDR3 is 14 residues long. Germline loops: CDR1 MNHEY, CDR2 SMNVEV (reference sequence). V lost 6 bases, J lost 0 bases, and 12 bases lay in between.